This T cell receptor (beta chain) originates from a study of T cell responses to AZD1222 COVID-19 vaccine. Clones were read by immunoSEQ multiplex PCR, and TCRdb kept only the in-frame ones, dropping some. The table has 75,000 to 80,000 clones, 90% seen once; the top ten hold over 1.1%. Sequenced here: peripheral blood, sampled 28 days after the second AZD1222 dose. The origin of this receptor is an adult who received the AZD1222 COVID-19 vaccine.

CDR3 region: CAIQGVREREQYF. DNA for the CDR3: TGTGCCATACAGGGGGTCAGGGAACGCGAGCAGTACTTC. The rearrangement uses TRBV6-5 and TRBJ2-7; 8 bases map to TRBD1. This CDR3 is 13 amino acids long. J lost 6 bases, V lost 10 bases, and 11 bases had no gene match. Germline-derived CDR1 and CDR2 are MNHEY and SVGAGI.